This T cell receptor beta chain derives from a study of blood T cell repertoires in COVID-19. Study background: The samples span acute and convalescent COVID-19 from the United States, Italy and Spain. T cells, B-cell-depleted T cells, or PBMCs provided the cDNA or gDNA that served as material.

Authors' processing steps: Quantification of nucleated cells was approximated via reference gene primer amplification. Here immunoSEQ multiplex PCR was the method, and the copy in TCRdb shows in-frame clones only, minus some. The V and J calls and the clone size are those of that table, but D and trimming were determined from the DNA. The data contain around 270,000 clones, around 92% of them singletons. Losses at the gene ends were 3 bases for V and 3 bases for J; bases not matched to a gene: 5. In germline, CDR1 is MGHRA, CDR2 YSYEKL. There are 15 residues in the CDR3. The source material was peripheral blood. This TCR derives from a person between 18 and 30 years old with COVID-19, enrolled during active disease. This chain connects TRBV4-1 to TRBJ1-2; TRBD1 matches at 9 bases. In DNA, the CDR3 is TGCGCCAGCAGCCACGGACAGGGGAGAGACTATGGCTACACCTTC. Encoded protein: CASSHGQGRDYGYTF.